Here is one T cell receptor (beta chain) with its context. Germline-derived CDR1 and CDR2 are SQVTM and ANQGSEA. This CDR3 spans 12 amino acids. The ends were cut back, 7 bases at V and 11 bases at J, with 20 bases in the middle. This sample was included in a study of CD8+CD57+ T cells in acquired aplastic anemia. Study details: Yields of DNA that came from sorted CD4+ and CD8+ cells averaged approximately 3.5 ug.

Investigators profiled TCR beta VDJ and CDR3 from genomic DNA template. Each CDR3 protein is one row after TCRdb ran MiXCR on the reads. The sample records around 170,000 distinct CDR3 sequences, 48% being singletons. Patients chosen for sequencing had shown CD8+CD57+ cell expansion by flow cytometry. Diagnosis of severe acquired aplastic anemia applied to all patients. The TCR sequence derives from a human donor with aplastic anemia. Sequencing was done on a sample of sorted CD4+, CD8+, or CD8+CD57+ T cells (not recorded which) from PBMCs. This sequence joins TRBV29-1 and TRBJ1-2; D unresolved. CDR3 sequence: CSAVTAALGYTF. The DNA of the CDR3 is TGCAGCGCTGTCACAGCGGCCCTTGGTTACACCTTC.